The T cell receptor beta chain under discussion was sequenced for a study of shared clonotypes between healthy human individuals. At the level of the study: Donors had three CD4 naive, three CD4 memory, two CD8 naive and one CD8 memory plate apiece.

Findings and caveats of the study: Non-shared clonotypes had lower generation probabilities than those shared by all four donors.

The CDR3 contains 14 residues. The V and J ends lost 5 bases and 3 bases, in that order; junction bases with no gene match: 5. Germline values: CDR1 SGHAT, CDR2 FQNNGV. Deep was the level at which the assay was run. As handled by the study authors: Filtering differed since immunoSEQ provided only junctions, with no quality scores. Profiling relied on immunoSEQ multiplex PCR, and the TCRdb table lists in-frame clones only, not all of them. The V and J calls and clone size are taken from that table; D and trimming were inferred from the DNA. Of around 2,000,000 clones detected, 85% to 95% appear once; the ten largest clones hold 0.1% to 0.15%. This clone was detected once. The antigen remains undetermined.

The chain links TRBV11-2 to TRBJ2-5; TRBD1 matches at 8 bases. The specimen was naive CD4+ T cells sorted from blood. Subset here: CD45RA+ positively selected. The clonotype was recovered from a man between 18 and 29 years old in good health. The CDR3, as DNA: TGTGCCAGCAGCCCGTGGACAGGGAAAGAGACCCAGTACTTC. Translating gives CASSPWTGKETQYF. Combining the CDR3 with reference TRBV11-2 and TRBJ2-5 gives the whole variable domain EAGVAQSPRYKIIEKRQSVAFWCNPISGHATLYWYQQILGQGPKLLIQFQNNGVVDDSQLPKDRFSAERLKGVDSTLKIQPAKLEDSAVYLCASSPWTGKETQYFGPGTRLLVL.